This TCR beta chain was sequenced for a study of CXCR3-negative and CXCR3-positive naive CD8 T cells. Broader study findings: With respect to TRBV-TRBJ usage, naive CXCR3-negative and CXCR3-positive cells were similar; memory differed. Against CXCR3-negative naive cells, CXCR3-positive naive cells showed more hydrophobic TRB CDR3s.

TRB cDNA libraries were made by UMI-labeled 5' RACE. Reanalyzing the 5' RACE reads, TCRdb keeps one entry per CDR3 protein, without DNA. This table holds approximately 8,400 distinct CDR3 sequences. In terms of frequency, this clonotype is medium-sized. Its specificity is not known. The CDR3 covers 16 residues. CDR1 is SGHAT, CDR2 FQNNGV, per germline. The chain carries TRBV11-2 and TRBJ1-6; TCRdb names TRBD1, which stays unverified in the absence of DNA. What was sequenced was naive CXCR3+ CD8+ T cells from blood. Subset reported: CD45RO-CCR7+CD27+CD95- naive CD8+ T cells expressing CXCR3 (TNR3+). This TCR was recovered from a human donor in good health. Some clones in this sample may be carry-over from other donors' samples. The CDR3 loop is CASSPLGGQGNSPLHF.